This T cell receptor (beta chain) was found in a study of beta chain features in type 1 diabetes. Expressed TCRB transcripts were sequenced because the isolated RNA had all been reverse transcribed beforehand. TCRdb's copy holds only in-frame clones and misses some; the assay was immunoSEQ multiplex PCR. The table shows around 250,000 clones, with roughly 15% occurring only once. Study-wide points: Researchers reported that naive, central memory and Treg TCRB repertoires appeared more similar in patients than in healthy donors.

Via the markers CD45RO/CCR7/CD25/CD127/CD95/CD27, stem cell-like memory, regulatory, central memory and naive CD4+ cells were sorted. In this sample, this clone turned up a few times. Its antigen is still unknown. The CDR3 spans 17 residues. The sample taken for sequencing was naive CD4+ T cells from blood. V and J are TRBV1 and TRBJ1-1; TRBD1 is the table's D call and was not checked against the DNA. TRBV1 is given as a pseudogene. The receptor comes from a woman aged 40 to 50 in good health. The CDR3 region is CTSSQDWQGQMNTEAFF. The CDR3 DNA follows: TGCACCAGCAGCCAAGATTGGCAGGGGCAGATGAACACTGAAGCTTTCTTT.